This TCR beta chain was identified in a study of blood T cell repertoires in COVID-19. Study overall: Acute and convalescent COVID-19 specimens originated in the United States, Italy and Spain.

The CDR3 is 15 amino acids. V was clipped by 4 bases and J by 0 bases, with 9 bases between them. CDR1 MGHDK and CDR2 SYGVNS come from the germline V gene. TCRdb's table, derived via immunoSEQ multiplex PCR, lists solely in-frame clones and lacks some. The table lists around 45,000 clones, approximately 86% of them singletons. V is TRBV25-1 and J is TRBJ1-4; tentatively, D is TRBD1 (5 bases). Sequencing was carried out using peripheral blood. This clonotype was obtained from a man between 60 and 75 years old with active or convalescent COVID-19. As DNA, the CDR3 is TGTGCCAGCAGTGCAACAGGCGCAACTAATGAAAAACTGTTTTTT. This encodes CASSATGATNEKLFF.